This T cell receptor (beta chain) was recorded in a study of OX40 agonist ivuxolimab in advanced cancers. Looking at the study overall: Earlier anti-PD-1, anti-PD-L1 or anti-CTLA-4 therapy was permitted; less than 50% had received some.

Study results and caveats: Near-lowest levels of clonal expansion characterized partial responders at 0.1-3.0 mg/kg.

The protocol was immunoSEQ multiplex PCR, while the TCRdb copy is restricted to in-frame clones and leaves out a portion. This table holds about 81,000 clones, about 93% found once. The CDR3 has 17 amino acids. V lost 0 bases to trimming and J lost 0 bases, with 13 bases between them. CDR1 SGHDN and CDR2 FVKESK come from the germline V gene. As concerns this clone: Its specificity is unknown.

This specimen consisted of CD4+ or CD8+ T cells sorted from blood, obtained in a trial of the OX40 agonist ivuxolimab. The TCR originated in an adult with an advanced solid tumor such as melanoma, head and neck, liver or kidney cancer. This rearrangement joins TRBV14 to TRBJ2-3; TRBD2 is a possible D gene (5 bases). The chain's CDR3 is CASSQDSGSGSTDTQYF. The CDR3 DNA reads as TGTGCCAGCAGCCAAGATTCGGGGAGTGGGAGCACAGATACGCAGTATTTT.